The entry below gives a single TCR beta chain sequence along with its context. CDR3 length: 14 residues. V gave up 5 bases and J gave up 7 bases; unmatched junction bases: 10. This record comes from a study of cytomegalovirus exposure and HLA in healthy donors. With 60 Vbeta and 13 Jbeta primers, the PCR was carried out. Only in-frame clones appear in the TCRdb table, and some are missing; sequencing was by immunoSEQ multiplex PCR. The repertoire holds over 150,000 clones, around 80% seen once, with more than 1.5% in the top ten. The sample taken for sequencing was PBMCs. This chain joins TRBV23-1 and TRBJ1-1, with TRBD1 identical over 7 bases. TRBV23-1 is assigned to the ORF class and has an uncertain function. The sequence came from a human donor in good health. The CDR3 loop is CASSSRLGQIEAFF. CDR3 coding DNA: TGCGCCAGCAGTTCTCGGTTGGGACAGATTGAAGCTTTCTTT.